This T cell receptor beta chain was found in a study of OX40 agonist ivuxolimab in advanced cancers. Study-wide context: Participants averaged roughly 60 years of age (range about 23 to 90) and were roughly 83% male.

The data were produced by immunoSEQ multiplex PCR, yet TCRdb's version contains in-frame clones alone and is incomplete. Seen here are more than 60,000 clones, 60% to 80% observed once, and the top ten hold about 1.6%. This CDR3 has 16 amino acids. V lost 6 bases to trimming and J lost 10 bases; unmatched junction nucleotides: 13. The germline CDR1 and CDR2 sequences are KGHSH and LQKENI. This clone was found a few times. The source was CD4+ or CD8+ T cells sorted from blood, collected in a trial of the OX40 agonist ivuxolimab. The rearrangement joins TRBV18 to TRBJ2-1; 12 bases are shared with TRBD2. This receptor was obtained from an adult with an advanced solid tumor such as melanoma, head and neck, liver or kidney cancer. The CDR3 sequence is CASSRTSGTTMGEQFF. The CDR3 bases are TGTGCCAGCTCGCGGACTAGCGGGACAACCATGGGGGAGCAGTTCTTC.